This entry lists 28 T cell receptor beta chains sequenced from one sample in a study of beta chain features in type 1 diabetes. General study points: The study found moderately but significantly shorter TCRB CDR3s in all four CD4+ subsets of Type 1 diabetes patients.

No antigen has been assigned to these receptors. Isolated RNA was reverse transcribed in full, so expressed TCRB transcripts were sequenced. Assay: immunoSEQ multiplex PCR; the TCRdb copy retains only in-frame clones and omits some. The sample has over 200,000 clones, roughly a tenth seen once; the top ten hold more than 0.015%. Sequenced input: naive CD4+ T cells from blood. These receptors were taken from a man aged 25 to 40 with type 1 diabetes.

Comment on this clone: The same CDR3 also results from other DNA sequences found in this sample. J is TRBJ1-5 and V is TRBV19, with 7 bases identical to TRBD1. The CDR3 totals 13 residues. Trimming at V came to 5 bases and at J to 7 bases, leaving 5 bases not matched to a gene. In germline, CDR1 is LNHDA, CDR2 SQIVND (reference sequence). In nucleotides, the CDR3 is TGTGCCAGTAGTCCCGACAGGGACCAGCCCCAGCATTTT. The encoded protein is CASSPDRDQPQHF. Variable domain in full (rest from reference TRBV19 and TRBJ1-5): DGGITQSPKYLFRKEGQNVTLSCEQNLNHDAMYWYRQDPGQGLRLIYYSQIVNDFQKGDIAEGYSVSREKKESFPLTVTSAQKNPTAFYLCASSPDRDQPQHFGDGTRLSIL.

This clone was observed a few times. The genes are TRBV2 and TRBJ2-5; 12 positions match TRBD2. V was clipped by 5 bases and J by 14 bases; unmatched bases: 12. CDR3 size: 14 residues. Germline CDR1 reads SNHLY; CDR2 reads FYNNEI. The CDR3 sequence is CASSPSGGGETPYF. CDR3 in DNA: TGTGCCAGCAGTCCTAGCGGGGGGGGAGAGACCCCCTACTTC.

The chain carries TRBV11-2 and TRBJ2-3; 7 nucleotides align to TRBD2. Germline V CDR1 and CDR2: SGHAT, FQNNGV. V was clipped by 5 bases and J by 0 bases; unmatched bases: 5. The CDR3 spans 15 residues. The DNA of the CDR3 is TGTGCCAGCAGCCACGGGAGGACTAGCACAGATACGCAGTATTTT. It translates to CASSHGRTSTDTQYF.

This clone came up a few times. The chain joins TRBV19 to TRBJ1-2, with D hard to call. The CDR3 loop spans 11 amino acids. The V end was cut by 6 bases, the J end by 1 base, with 3 bases between. The germline V gene encodes CDR1 LNHDA and CDR2 SQIVND (reference sequence). The CDR3: CASSLNYGYTF. Written as DNA, the CDR3 is TGTGCCAGTAGCCTTAACTATGGCTACACCTTC.

This clone has only a few counts. The V call is TRBV7-9, the J call TRBJ2-4; TRBD1 is a possible D gene (5 bases). Trimming took off 5 bases at V and 8 bases at J, with 16 bases between the two ends. CDR3 length equals 14 residues. Germline values: CDR1 SEHNR, CDR2 FQNEAQ (reference sequence). In DNA, the CDR3 is TGTGCCAGCAGCCCCAATGGGCAACAGGACATTCAGTACTTC. Translating gives CASSPNGQQDIQYF.

The chain is built from TRBV7-9 and TRBJ2-5; 10 nucleotides match TRBD1. The CDR3 runs to 15 residues. From germline, CDR1 is SEHNR and CDR2 FQNEAQ (reference sequence). J gave up 4 bases and V 8 bases, and 10 bases lay outside the gene matches. CDR3 nucleotides: TGTGCCAGCGACGCCTGGGACAGGGGAAGAGAGACCCAGTACTTC. Translating gives CASDAWDRGRETQYF.

This clone has more than one count but fewer than ten. This chain connects TRBV2 to TRBJ2-7; D might be TRBD1 (5 bases). The CDR3 runs to 12 residues. Germline V lookup: CDR1 SNHLY, CDR2 FYNNEI. V lost 3 bases and J lost 5, with 8 bases in between. For the CDR3, the DNA is TGTGCCAGCAGTGAGGACACCGACGAGCAGTACTTC. Its translation: CASSEDTDEQYF.

This clone was recorded only once. This rearrangement joins TRBV7-2 to TRBJ2-7, with a weak D call TRBD2 (6 bases). The CDR3 loop spans 16 amino acids. Germline CDR1 is SGHTA and CDR2 is FQGNSA. Trimming left V 5 bases short and J 0 bases short, with 17 bases between. This CDR3 is CASSPNAHGSSYEQYF. As DNA, the CDR3 is TGTGCCAGCAGCCCAAACGCTCACGGGAGCTCCTACGAGCAGTACTTC.

This clone came up a few times. This chain links TRBV18 with TRBJ1-2; D possibly corresponds to TRBD1 (5 bases). This CDR3 contains 15 residues. V lost 3 bases to trimming and J lost 0 bases, with 11 bases between them. Per germline, CDR1 KGHSH and CDR2 LQKENI. For the CDR3, the DNA is TGTGCCAGCTCACCCCTGGGGCAGCCTAACTATGGCTACACCTTC. It encodes CASSPLGQPNYGYTF.

The V gene is TRBV7-2, the J gene TRBJ2-7; 10 positions match TRBD1. V was clipped by 5 bases and J by 2 bases; unmatched bases: 6. The CDR3 consists of 15 residues. The germline V gene has CDR1 SGHTA and CDR2 FQGNSA. CDR3 nucleotide sequence: TGTGCCAGCAGCCGCGGACAGGGGGTTACCTACGAGCAGTACTTC. It yields the protein CASSRGQGVTYEQYF.

The chain links TRBV2 to TRBJ2-1; a possible D gene is TRBD1 (5 bases). V was clipped by 2 bases and J by 4 bases, with 9 bases between them. The CDR3 runs to 14 residues. Germline V gives CDR1 SNHLY, CDR2 FYNNEI. CDR3 amino acids: CASSEFQGYNEQFF. In DNA form, the CDR3 reads TGTGCCAGCAGTGAATTCCAGGGATACAATGAGCAGTTCTTC.

This clone has only a few counts. The chain is built from TRBV5-8 and TRBJ2-5; 7 bases align to TRBD2. V lost 4 bases, J lost 2 bases, and 2 bases stayed unmatched. Germline V CDR1 and CDR2: SGHTS, YDEGEE. CDR3 length: 13 residues. CDR3 in DNA: TGTGCCAGCAGCCTGGGACTACAAGAGACCCAGTACTTC. Its translation is CASSLGLQETQYF.

The rearrangement uses TRBV29-1 and TRBJ2-2; TRBD2 aligns across 13 bases. CDR1 is SQVTM, CDR2 ANQGSEA, per germline. After removal of 6 bases from V and 3 bases from J, the junction contained 10 bases not matched to a gene. There are 17 residues in the CDR3. The CDR3 DNA reads TGCAGCGTAGCCCCCGGACTAGCGGGGGCGCACACCGGGGAGCTGTTTTTT. Translated: CSVAPGLAGAHTGELFF.

The rearrangement uses TRBV7-8 and TRBJ2-3; unclear D gene. Per germline, CDR1 SGHVS and CDR2 FQNEAQ. Deletions cut 4 bases from V and 0 bases from J, with 5 bases between. The CDR3 loop spans 13 amino acids. CDR3 bases: TGTGCCAGCAGCTCAACTAGCACAGATACGCAGTATTTT. Protein: CASSSTSTDTQYF.

This clone was observed a few times. V gene TRBV27 combines with J gene TRBJ1-6; D unresolved. This CDR3 spans 15 amino acids. The V and J ends lost 5 bases and 3 bases respectively, with 11 bases between them. Germline CDR1 and CDR2: MNHEY and SMNVEV (reference sequence). The chain's CDR3 is CASSPGESYNSPLHF. CDR3 nucleotide sequence: TGTGCCAGCAGTCCCGGGGAAAGCTATAATTCACCCCTCCACTTT.

There are a few counts of this clone. This chain connects TRBV9 to TRBJ2-2, with D maybe TRBD2 (6 bases). Germline lookup yields CDR1 SGDLS and CDR2 YYNGEE. This CDR3 contains 15 residues. V lost 5 bases, J lost 1 base, and 12 bases lay in between. CDR3 bases: TGTGCCAGCAGTACCGGGACTTGGAACACCGGGGAGCTGTTTTTT. It encodes CASSTGTWNTGELFF.

Concerning this clone itself: Its ends do not fully match the called genes, so a read error is possible. The V call is TRBV9, the J call TRBJ2-3; perhaps TRBD1 as D (6 bases). The germline V gene encodes CDR1 SGDLS and CDR2 YYNGEE. CDR3 length: 15 amino acids. In DNA form, the CDR3 reads TGTGCCAGCACCGTACAGGGATCGGGCGCAGATACGCAGTATTTT. It codes for CASTVQGSGADTQYF.

This clone has just a few counts. This rearrangement joins TRBV7-9 to TRBJ1-1, with D possibly TRBD1 on 6 matching bases. In germline, CDR1 is SEHNR, CDR2 FQNEAQ (reference sequence). The CDR3 has 14 amino acids. Trimming cost V 5 bases and J 8 bases, with 18 bases left between them. As DNA, the CDR3 is TGTGCCAGCAGCAATTACAGGGAGGGTCGGGAAGCTTTCTTT. It is translated as CASSNYREGREAFF.

This clone was counted a few times. V usage is TRBV29-1 and J usage is TRBJ2-5; 9 bases match TRBD1. The J call may be mistaken, given a closer DNA end match to TRBJ2-7. The germline V gene encodes CDR1 SQVTM and CDR2 ANQGSEA. This CDR3 has 14 residues. The CDR3 nucleotides read TGCAGCGTTGAAGAAGACAGGGGGTTCTACGAGCAGTACTTC. This translates into CSVEEDRGFYEQYF.

The chain uses TRBV5-1 and TRBJ2-5; no clear D gene. This CDR3 is 13 amino acids long. CDR1 SGHRS and CDR2 YFSETQ come from the germline V gene. V lost 7 bases, J lost 5 bases, and 15 bases lay in between. In DNA form, the CDR3 reads TGCGCCAGCGCCTTCACCGAGGCCGAGACCCAGTACTTC. Its translation: CASAFTEAETQYF.

This chain links TRBV27 with TRBJ2-7, with D tentatively TRBD1 (6 bases). Trimming cost V 3 bases and J 3 bases, with 15 bases left between them. CDR1 is MNHEY and CDR2 is SMNVEV in the germline V gene (reference sequence). The CDR3 is 15 residues long. Here the CDR3 DNA reads TGTGCCAGCAGTTTCCGGACAGCGCCAGGCTACGAGCAGTACTTC. This gives the protein CASSFRTAPGYEQYF.

This clone was counted between two and nine times. V usage is TRBV6-4 and J usage is TRBJ2-2; TRBD2 is a possible D gene (6 bases). Between the trimmed V and J ends, which lost 7 bases and 1 base, there was a span of 10 bases. The CDR3 has 14 amino acids. Germline CDR1 is MRHNA and CDR2 is SNTAGT. This chain's CDR3 is CASKAAGNTGELFF. The DNA for the CDR3 is TGTGCCAGCAAAGCAGCGGGGAACACCGGGGAGCTGTTTTTT.

The rearrangement links TRBV7-9 to TRBJ1-1, with a possible D match to TRBD1 (5 bases). Between the trimmed V and J ends, which lost 5 bases and 1 base, there was a span of 20 bases. The CDR3 has 17 residues. Germline CDR1 SEHNR, CDR2 FQNEAQ (reference sequence). CDR3 DNA: TGTGCCAGCAGCCCATTCCTGAAGGGGCACCCGAACACTGAAGCTTTCTTT. It translates to CASSPFLKGHPNTEAFF.

There are a few counts of this clone. V is TRBV30 and J is TRBJ1-2; 8 bases agree with TRBD1. CDR1 and CDR2 from the germline V gene are GTSNPN and SVGIG (reference sequence). This CDR3 region has 15 residues. Trimming removed 2 bases from V and 7 bases from J; junction bases left unmatched: 12. The CDR3 here is CAWSFGQGGDRGYTF. The CDR3 bases are TGTGCCTGGAGTTTCGGACAGGGTGGTGATCGTGGCTACACCTTC.

The chain has TRBV11-2 and TRBJ2-3; weak D call: TRBD1 (5 bases). CDR3 length: 14 residues. Looked up from germline, CDR1 is SGHAT and CDR2 is FQNNGV. V was trimmed by 8 bases and J by 2 bases, leaving 14 bases between them. The CDR3 reads CASWQAGNTDTQYF. The CDR3 DNA is TGTGCCAGCTGGCAGGCAGGGAACACAGATACGCAGTATTTT.

This clone was observed a handful of times. V gene TRBV5-1 combines with J gene TRBJ1-1; D unclear. There are 13 residues in the CDR3. Germline CDR1 reads SGHRS; CDR2 reads YFSETQ. The V end was cut by 3 bases, the J end by 1 base, with 7 bases between. DNA for the CDR3: TGCGCCAGCAGCTCAACTTGGAACACTGAAGCTTTCTTT. Its protein is CASSSTWNTEAFF. Full variable domain (missing parts from reference TRBV5-1 and TRBJ1-1): KAGVTQTPRYLIKTRGQQVTLSCSPISGHRSVSWYQQTPGQGLQFLFEYFSETQRNKGNFPGRFSGRQFSNSRSEMNVSTLELGDSALYLCASSSTWNTEAFFGQGTRLTVV.

The J gene is TRBJ2-2, the V gene TRBV11-2; 9 nucleotides agree with TRBD1. CDR3 length: 16 amino acids. Germline V CDR1 and CDR2: SGHAT, FQNNGV. V shed 2 bases and J 3 bases; nucleotides not matched to a gene: 4. The DNA of the CDR3 is TGTGCCAGCAGCTTAAGGGACAGGGCGGACACCGGGGAGCTGTTTTTT. It specifies CASSLRDRADTGELFF.

J is TRBJ1-1 and V is TRBV4-3; unclear D gene. With 0 bases removed from V and 1 base from J, the gap between germline ends came to 12 bases. The CDR3 is 16 residues long. Germline loops: CDR1 LGHNA, CDR2 YSLEER. The CDR3 loop reads CASSQDMSRWNTEAFF. CDR3 nucleotides: TGCGCCAGCAGCCAAGATATGAGTCGGTGGAACACTGAAGCTTTCTTT.